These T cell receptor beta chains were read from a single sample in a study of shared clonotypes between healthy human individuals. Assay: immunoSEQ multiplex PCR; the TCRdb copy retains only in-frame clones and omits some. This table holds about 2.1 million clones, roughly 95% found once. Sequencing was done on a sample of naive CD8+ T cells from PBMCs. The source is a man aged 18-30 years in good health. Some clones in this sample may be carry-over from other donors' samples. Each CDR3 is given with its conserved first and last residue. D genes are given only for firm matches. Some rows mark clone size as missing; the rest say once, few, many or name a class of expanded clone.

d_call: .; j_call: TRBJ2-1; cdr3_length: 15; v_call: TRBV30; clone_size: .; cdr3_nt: TGTGCCTGGAGTGTATTGGACGGACCTGATGGTGAGCAGTTCTTC; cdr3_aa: CAWSVLDGPDGEQFF
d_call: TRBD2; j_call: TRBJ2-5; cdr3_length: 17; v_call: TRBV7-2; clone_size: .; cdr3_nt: TGTGCCAGCAGCGCCGGACTAGCGGCCTACCGGGAAGAGACCCAGTACTTC; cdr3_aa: CASSAGLAAYREETQYF
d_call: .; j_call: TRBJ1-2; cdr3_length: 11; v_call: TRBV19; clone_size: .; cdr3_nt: TGTGCCAGTATGGGCGGCTATGGCTACACCTTC; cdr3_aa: CASMGGYGYTF
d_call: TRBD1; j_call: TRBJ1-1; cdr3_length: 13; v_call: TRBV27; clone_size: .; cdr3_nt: TGTGCCAGCAGTCCCGGACAGGGCCCCGCGGCTTTCTTT; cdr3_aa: CASSPGQGPAAFF
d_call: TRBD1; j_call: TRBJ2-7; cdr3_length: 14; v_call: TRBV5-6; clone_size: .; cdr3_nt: TGTGCCAGCAGCTTCCGGGACAGAAGGATCGAGCAGTACTTC; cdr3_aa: CASSFRDRRIEQYF
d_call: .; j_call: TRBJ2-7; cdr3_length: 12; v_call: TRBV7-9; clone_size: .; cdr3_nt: TGTGCCAGCAGCCCGGGAGTTGGCGAGCAGTACTTC; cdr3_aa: CASSPGVGEQYF
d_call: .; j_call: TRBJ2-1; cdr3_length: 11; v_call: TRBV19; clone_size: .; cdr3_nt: TGTGCCAGTACCCGTAACAATGAGCAGTTCTTC; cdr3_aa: CASTRNNEQFF
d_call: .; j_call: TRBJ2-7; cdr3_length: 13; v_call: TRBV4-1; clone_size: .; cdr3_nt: TGCGCCAGCAGCTCCCGGGACCCCGGTGAGCAGTACTTC; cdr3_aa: CASSSRDPGEQYF
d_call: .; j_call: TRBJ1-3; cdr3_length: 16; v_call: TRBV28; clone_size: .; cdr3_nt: TGTGCCAGCAGTTTATTTGCAGGGCTCTCTGGAAACACCATATATTTT; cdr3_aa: CASSLFAGLSGNTIYF
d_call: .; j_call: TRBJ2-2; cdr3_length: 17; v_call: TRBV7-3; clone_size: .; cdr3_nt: TGTGCCAGCAGCCCGTCCCACTTAGCGTCGGGCACCGGGGAGCTGTTTTTT; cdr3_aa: CASSPSHLASGTGELFF
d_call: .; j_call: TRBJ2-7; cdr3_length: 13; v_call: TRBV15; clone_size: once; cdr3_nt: TGTGCCACCAGCAGAGCAATCCTCTACGAGCAGTACTTC; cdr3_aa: CATSRAILYEQYF